Only a few counts were recorded for the clone carrying this T cell receptor (beta chain). This specimen belongs to a study of blood T cells in healthy people across ages. The CDR3 sequence is 14 residues long. V was clipped by 4 bases and J by 4 bases; unmatched bases: 5. Germline V CDR1 and CDR2: MNHEY, SVGAGI. Together with a sample-barcoded 5' primer, a J-beta primer mix was included in a second PCR lasting roughly 6 to 12 cycles. Each CDR3 protein gets one entry after TCRdb re-called the 5' RACE reads with MiXCR. Of 1.5 million or so distinct CDR3 sequences listed, roughly 43% are singletons. Per-sample PBMC isolation yielded at least 6 million cells.

The chain joins TRBV6-5 to TRBJ1-2, with 8 bases identical to TRBD1. This receptor was identified in a woman younger than 30 in good health. The sequencing input was blood. CDR3 nucleotide sequence: TGTGCCAGCAGTTTGGACAGGGACGGCTATGGCTACACCTTC. Protein sequence: CASSLDRDGYGYTF.